The 19 T cell receptor beta chains in this list originate from one sample, sequenced in a study of cytomegalovirus exposure and HLA in healthy donors. Generated by immunoSEQ multiplex PCR, the TCRdb table keeps only in-frame clones and is missing some. This table holds roughly 230,000 clones, 90% found once. Sequencing input: PBMCs. These receptors originate from a woman aged 25 to 45 in good health and CMV-seronegative.

This sequence joins TRBV19 and TRBJ2-3; D is unclear. V lost 1 base, J lost 0 bases, and 5 bases lay in between. In germline, CDR1 is LNHDA, CDR2 SQIVND (reference sequence). This CDR3 is built from 14 residues. The CDR3 DNA follows: TGTGCCAGTAGTATAGTAGGTAGCACAGATACGCAGTATTTT. As protein: CASSIVGSTDTQYF.

The CDR3 sequence is CASNLQGLTYEQYF. Here the CDR3 DNA reads TGTGCCAGCAACCTACAGGGTTTAACCTACGAGCAGTACTTC. This chain uses TRBV5-6 with TRBJ2-7; D possibly corresponds to TRBD1 (6 bases). In germline, CDR1 is SGHDT, CDR2 YYEEEE. V shed 6 bases and J shed 2 bases, with 15 bases lying between them. The CDR3 contains 14 residues.

This chain links TRBV4-1 with TRBJ2-2, with TRBD2 identical over 9 bases. The germline gives CDR1 MGHRA, CDR2 YSYEKL. The junction had 3 bases not matched to a gene; V was cut back by 3 bases and J by 1 base. The CDR3 has 16 amino acids. The CDR3, as DNA: TGCGCCAGCAGCCAGAGACTAGCGGTGAACACCGGGGAGCTGTTTTTT. Protein: CASSQRLAVNTGELFF.

The chain is built from TRBV2 and TRBJ2-1, with 8 bases matching TRBD1. Looked up from germline, CDR1 is SNHLY and CDR2 is FYNNEI. With 3 bases clipped from V and 8 bases from J, the junction kept 6 bases outside the gene matches. CDR3 length: 14 amino acids. The CDR3 here is CASSDRGPFDEQFF. The CDR3 DNA sequence: TGTGCCAGCAGTGACAGGGGGCCTTTCGATGAGCAGTTCTTC. Complete variable domain (other parts from reference TRBV2 and TRBJ2-1): EPEVTQTPSHQVTQMGQEVILRCVPISNHLYFYWYRQILGQKVEFLVSFYNNEISEKSEIFDDQFSVERPDGSNFTLKIRSTKLEDSAMYFCASSDRGPFDEQFFGPGTRLTVL.

The chain couples TRBV29-1 to TRBJ2-7; 8 positions agree with TRBD2. The CDR3 totals 12 residues. Unmatched junction bases numbered 1, after V lost 4 bases and J lost 2 bases. Germline V lookup: CDR1 SQVTM, CDR2 ANQGSEA. CDR3 bases: TGCAGCGTTGCGGGAGGGACCTACGAGCAGTACTTC. It is translated as CSVAGGTYEQYF.

J is TRBJ2-7 and V is TRBV7-8; 7 nucleotides match TRBD2. Germline V gives CDR1 SGHVS, CDR2 FQNEAQ. V trimming: 2 bases; J trimming: 2 bases; junction bases outside the gene matches: 6. The CDR3 is made up of 15 amino acids. The DNA for the CDR3 is TGTGCCAGCAGCTTAAGGGCGGGAGAAGCCTACGAGCAGTACTTC. It codes for CASSLRAGEAYEQYF.

The chain carries TRBV2 and TRBJ2-3, with 14 positions matching TRBD2. The CDR3 runs to 16 residues. The germline gives CDR1 SNHLY, CDR2 FYNNEI. J gave up 3 bases and V 3 bases, and 2 bases lay outside the gene matches. The CDR3 region is CASSEGLAGVTDTQYF. In nucleotides, the CDR3 is TGTGCCAGCAGTGAGGGACTAGCGGGAGTAACAGATACGCAGTATTTT.

The chain combines TRBV18 with TRBJ2-7; 9 bases map to TRBD1. Germline V gives CDR1 KGHSH, CDR2 LQKENI. The CDR3 runs 15 residues. The V segment lost 4 bases and the J segment 7 bases; nucleotides outside the gene matches: 11. In DNA, the CDR3 is TGTGCCAGCTCACATCCGAGCGGACAGGGGCGAGAGCAGTACTTC. Protein product: CASSHPSGQGREQYF.

The rearrangement links TRBV6-5 to TRBJ2-3, with a weak D call TRBD2 (6 bases). V was shortened by 4 bases and J by 2 bases, with 16 bases between the two germline ends. Germline V gene sequence: CDR1 MNHEY, CDR2 SVGAGI. The CDR3 sequence is 16 residues long. This chain's CDR3 is CASSSYYGEVTDTQYF. The CDR3 DNA reads as TGTGCCAGCAGTTCATATTATGGGGAGGTCACAGATACGCAGTATTTT.

V and J are TRBV28 and TRBJ2-7, with a tentative D call TRBD1 (6 bases). CDR3 size: 11 residues. Germline V CDR1 and CDR2: MDHEN, SYDVKM. V lost 5 bases, J lost 9 bases, and 11 bases lay in between. CDR3 residues: CASSPRGMQYF. The CDR3 DNA reads as TGTGCCAGCAGTCCTAGGGGGATGCAGTACTTC.

V is TRBV29-1 and J is TRBJ1-2, with D perhaps matching TRBD1 (6 bases). Trimming stripped 0 bases from V and 4 bases from J, with 9 bases between. CDR1 and CDR2 (germline): SQVTM, ANQGSEA. The CDR3 contains 13 residues. CDR3 sequence: CSVEERGFYGYTF. The CDR3 DNA follows: TGCAGCGTTGAAGAGAGGGGGTTCTATGGCTACACCTTC.

As concerns this clone: The sample contains more than one DNA sequence encoding this CDR3. The V gene is TRBV29-1, the J gene TRBJ1-2; TRBD1 aligns across 12 bases. CDR1 SQVTM and CDR2 ANQGSEA come from the germline V gene. The CDR3 contains 13 residues. V was clipped by 3 bases and J by 8 bases; unmatched bases: 4. The CDR3 sequence is CSVEGQGAGGYTF. The CDR3 nucleotides are TGCAGCGTTGAGGGACAGGGGGCTGGAGGCTACACCTTC.

V is TRBV2 and J is TRBJ2-7, with D perhaps matching TRBD1 (6 bases). Germline lookup yields CDR1 SNHLY and CDR2 FYNNEI. This CDR3 has 12 residues. Trimming pared 10 bases from V and 5 bases from J, leaving 15 bases between. CDR3 DNA sequence: TGTGCCACCAAGGGGACAACCAACGAGCAGTACTTC. Translating it yields CATKGTTNEQYF.

The chain employs TRBV4-1 and TRBJ1-1; D is ambiguous. Trimming removed 1 base at V and 3 bases at J, with 9 bases between. The CDR3 loop spans 14 amino acids. The germline V gene has CDR1 MGHRA and CDR2 YSYEKL. CDR3 DNA: TGCGCCAGCAGCCAAGTTGTAGCGGACACTGAAGCTTTCTTT. It yields the protein CASSQVVADTEAFF.

This chain joins TRBV28 and TRBJ2-7, with 7 bases identical to TRBD1. Trimming took 8 bases from V and 1 from J; bases not matched to a gene: 11. The germline gives CDR1 MDHEN, CDR2 SYDVKM. The CDR3 contains 15 residues. The DNA of the CDR3 is TGTGCCAGCCGAGGTCGGACAGGAAAATCCTACGAGCAGTACTTC. Translation: CASRGRTGKSYEQYF.

The chain has TRBV25-1 and TRBJ1-2; D is ambiguous. CDR3 length equals 17 residues. V lost 2 bases to trimming and J lost 3 bases, with 19 bases between them. Per the germline V gene, CDR1 is MGHDK and CDR2 is SYGVNS. CDR3 sequence (DNA): TGTGCCAGCAGTGAAAGCGGGTCTGCGGGGAGAGACTATGGCTACACCTTC. Its protein is CASSESGSAGRDYGYTF.

As concerns this clone: The sample has other DNA sequences that encode this CDR3 too. The V call is TRBV28, the J call TRBJ2-7, with a possible D match to TRBD1 (5 bases). The CDR3 length is 14 residues. V was cut by 1 base and J by 4 bases, with 11 bases left in between. Per germline, CDR1 MDHEN and CDR2 SYDVKM. The CDR3 is CASSLSGRAYEQYF. The CDR3 DNA reads as TGTGCCAGCAGTTTATCGGGCAGGGCGTACGAGCAGTACTTC. The full variable domain, completed using reference TRBV28 and TRBJ2-7, is DVKVTQSSRYLVKRTGEKVFLECVQDMDHENMFWYRQDPGLGLRLIYFSYDVKMKEKGDIPEGYSVSREKKERFSLILESASTNQTSMYLCASSLSGRAYEQYFGPGTRLTVT.

V is TRBV11-2 and J is TRBJ2-2, with D possibly being TRBD2 (6 bases). Germline V lookup: CDR1 SGHAT, CDR2 FQNNGV. V lost 5 bases and J 7 bases, leaving 23 bases between the germline ends. The CDR3 totals 17 residues. The CDR3 region is CASSTIVFGGLGGELFF. The CDR3 region has the DNA TGTGCCAGCAGCACCATAGTTTTTGGGGGGTTAGGCGGGGAGCTGTTTTTT.

The J gene is TRBJ2-1, the V gene TRBV15; D is unresolved. The V gene's germline CDR1 is LNHNV and CDR2 YYDKDF (reference sequence). V gave up 0 bases and J gave up 6 bases, with 12 bases separating them. This CDR3 contains 15 residues. DNA for the CDR3: TGTGCCACCAGCAGAGATAGGGTCCTAACCAATGAGCAGTTCTTC. Protein sequence: CATSRDRVLTNEQFF.